These T cell receptor beta chains were read from a single sample in a study of beta chain features in type 1 diabetes. The method was immunoSEQ multiplex PCR; TCRdb's version includes in-frame clones alone and lacks a portion of them. The sample carries over 600,000 clones, roughly 12% recorded once. Sequencing was performed on naive CD4+ T cells from blood. These receptors all come from a man aged 30 to 39 with type 1 diabetes. Both conserved end residues are part of each CDR3. D genes are given only for firm matches. Size values are once, few and many counts, or a class for expanded clones, and some rows have none.

v_gene: TRBV11-2
abundance: .
d_gene: .
j_gene: TRBJ2-5
CDR3nt: TGTGCCAGCAGCGTACTTCCTCCAGTGGGAGGACAAGAGACCCAGTACTTC
CDR3aa: CASSVLPPVGGQETQYF

v_gene: TRBV27
abundance: few
d_gene: .
j_gene: TRBJ2-5
CDR3nt: TGTGCCAGCACCCAAGGAGAGACCCAGTACTTC
CDR3aa: CASTQGETQYF

v_gene: TRBV6-5
abundance: few
d_gene: TRBD1
j_gene: TRBJ1-2
CDR3nt: TGTGCCAGCACTCCTGGGACAGCCGATGGCTACACCTTC
CDR3aa: CASTPGTADGYTF

v_gene: TRBV6-5
abundance: few
d_gene: TRBD2
j_gene: TRBJ2-1
CDR3nt: TGTGCCAGCATCCCCGCGGGGGCGGGGGGCGCATTCTTC
CDR3aa: CASIPAGAGGAFF

v_gene: TRBV6-5
abundance: few
d_gene: .
j_gene: TRBJ1-5
CDR3nt: TGTGCCAGCACCCCGAGCGGGGGGAATCAGCCCCAGCATTTT
CDR3aa: CASTPSGGNQPQHF

v_gene: TRBV30
abundance: few
d_gene: .
j_gene: TRBJ2-6
CDR3nt: TGTGCCTGGAGTGGAGTTCAGTGGAGCTCTGGGGCCAACGTCCTGACTTTC
CDR3aa: CAWSGVQWSSGANVLTF

v_gene: TRBV7-9
abundance: .
d_gene: TRBD2
j_gene: TRBJ2-3
CDR3nt: TGTGCCAGCAGCCCAGAGCGGGGGTCGCAGTATTTT
CDR3aa: CASSPERGSQYF

v_gene: TRBV2
abundance: few
d_gene: TRBD1
j_gene: TRBJ2-2
CDR3nt: TGTGCCAGCAGTGCAGGGGGCAGAGTTGACACCGGGGAGCTGTTTTTT
CDR3aa: CASSAGGRVDTGELFF

v_gene: TRBV4-2
abundance: few
d_gene: TRBD1
j_gene: TRBJ2-7
CDR3nt: TGTGCCAGCAGCCAAGATATACAGGGGGCGCGAGACGAGCAGTACTTC
CDR3aa: CASSQDIQGARDEQYF

v_gene: TRBV6-5
abundance: .
d_gene: TRBD1
j_gene: TRBJ2-3
CDR3nt: TGTGCCAGCAGTTTACAGGGGCAAAGCACAGATACGCAGTATTTT
CDR3aa: CASSLQGQSTDTQYF

v_gene: TRBV6-5
abundance: .
d_gene: .
j_gene: TRBJ1-4
CDR3nt: TGTGCCAGCAGCTTACAAGAAAGGGAAAAACTGTTTTTT
CDR3aa: CASSLQEREKLFF

v_gene: TRBV7-9
abundance: few
d_gene: .
j_gene: TRBJ2-7
CDR3nt: TGTGCCAGCAGCTTTCAGGGCGAATCCTACGAGCAGTACTTC
CDR3aa: CASSFQGESYEQYF

v_gene: TRBV18
abundance: .
d_gene: .
j_gene: TRBJ1-4
CDR3nt: TGTGCCAGCTCACCCTTGGACAGCCTAGGTGGAAAACTGTTTTTT
CDR3aa: CASSPLDSLGGKLFF

v_gene: TRBV6-5
abundance: .
d_gene: TRBD2
j_gene: TRBJ2-5
CDR3nt: TGTGCCAGCAGTCACCGGACTAGCGGGAAAGAGACCCAGTACTTC
CDR3aa: CASSHRTSGKETQYF

v_gene: TRBV9
abundance: .
d_gene: .
j_gene: TRBJ1-2
CDR3nt: TGTGCCAGCAGCGTGATAGGGCAGCCTTATGGCTACACCTTC
CDR3aa: CASSVIGQPYGYTF

v_gene: TRBV28
abundance: .
d_gene: .
j_gene: TRBJ1-5
CDR3nt: TGTGCCAGCGGGGGCGCGGCGGGCAATCAGCCCCAGCATTTT
CDR3aa: CASGGAAGNQPQHF

v_gene: TRBV7-3
abundance: .
d_gene: .
j_gene: TRBJ1-5
CDR3nt: TGTGCCAGCAGCTTAACAGTCTCTCAGCCCCAGCATTTT
CDR3aa: CASSLTVSQPQHF